This TCR beta chain was identified in a study of CXCR4 blockade with PD-1 therapy in pancreatic cancer. Study-wide results and limits: Only TCRbeta chains were sequenced here. Clone frequency correlated with its number of distinct nucleotide rearrangements. Survival did not correlate with tumor clonality, which averaged about 0.14 versus 0.05.

Of note for this clone: Its antigen is undetermined.

Patients who provided the archived tumor blocks had not received neoadjuvant therapy before surgery. Some clones are missing from TCRdb's copy, which holds only in-frame ones; the method was immunoSEQ multiplex PCR. The sample consists of some 6,200 clones, 35% of them appearing once. Germline CDR1 is KGHSH and CDR2 is LQKENI. The CDR3 runs to 14 residues. J was trimmed by 7 bases and V by 3 bases; bases with no gene match: 6. The chain combines TRBV18 with TRBJ1-2; TRBD1 matches at 9 bases. This sequence originates from a human donor with pancreatic ductal adenocarcinoma. Specimen: tumor tissue. The CDR3 reads CASSPRTGESGYTF. CDR3 sequence (DNA): TGTGCCAGCTCACCGAGGACAGGGGAAAGTGGCTACACCTTC.